These 9 T cell receptor beta chains originate from one sample sequenced in a study of post-analysis software for immune sequencing data. Findings and limits, study-wide: TRBV5-6, TRBV5-1 and TRBV20-1 were among roughly 5 TRBV segments more frequent in patients than controls.

For these receptors, no antigen is known. Each TCR beta cDNA library carried unique molecular identifiers. TCRdb itself ran the PCR reads through MiXCR, one entry per CDR3 protein. The repertoire includes 700,000 to 800,000 distinct CDR3 sequences, roughly 27% of them detected once, and around 0.56% sits in the top ten. The sample taken for sequencing was blood. These receptors were taken from a girl between 10 and 17 years old with multiple sclerosis.

This clonotype has a handful of counts. V gene TRBV10-3 combines with J gene TRBJ2-1, with D uncertain. V shed 10 bases and J shed 6 bases, with 13 bases lying between them. Germline V CDR1 and CDR2: ENHRY, SYGVKD. This CDR3 contains 12 residues. The CDR3 DNA reads TGTGCCAACGGACCTAGGATCAATGAGCAGTTCTTC. This encodes CANGPRINEQFF.

This clonotype has a handful of counts. This chain joins TRBV7-9 and TRBJ2-5; 9 bases map to TRBD2. The CDR3 has 16 residues. The germline CDR1 and CDR2 sequences are SEHNR and FQNEAQ (reference sequence). J was trimmed by 5 bases and V by 7 bases; bases with no gene match: 14. The CDR3 DNA reads as TGTGCCAGCATCACCGGACGGCGGGGGGGCTATGAGACCCAGTACTTC. It translates to CASITGRRGGYETQYF.

The genes are TRBV10-2 and TRBJ2-5; D is uncertain. CDR3 length equals 13 residues. Per the germline V gene, CDR1 is WSHSY and CDR2 is SAAADI. V was trimmed by 4 bases and J by 4 bases, leaving 10 bases between them. The CDR3 DNA reads as TGCGCCAGCAGTGGGCCAGACCGAGAGACCCAGTACTTC. Translated, it gives CASSGPDRETQYF.

In its sample, this clonotype was seen a few times. The genes are TRBV3-1 and TRBJ1-2, with D uncertain. The ends were cut back, 4 bases at V and 2 bases at J, with 11 bases in the middle. This CDR3 comprises 14 residues. Per the germline V gene, CDR1 is LGHDT and CDR2 is YNNKEL (reference sequence). The CDR3 region has the DNA TGTGCCAGCAGCCGGAAGGACGGGAACTATGGCTACACCTTC. Translated, it gives CASSRKDGNYGYTF.

In the case of this clonotype: One junction end disagrees with the germline gene, perhaps due to a read error. V is TRBV20-1 and J is TRBJ2-4; 8 nucleotides match TRBD2. Germline V CDR1 and CDR2: DFQATT, SNEGSKA (reference sequence). There are 12 residues in the CDR3. CDR3 nucleotide sequence: TGCAGGGCTAGAGACGGGAGGGACATTCAGTACTTC. Translation: CRARDGRDIQYF.

This clonotype was detected only a few times. The genes are TRBV7-8 and TRBJ2-5, with unresolved D. The CDR3 length is 13 residues. CDR1 SGHVS and CDR2 FQNEAQ come from the germline V gene. V lost 4 bases, J lost 2 bases, and 8 bases lay in between. CDR3 nucleotide sequence: TGTGCCAGCAGCTCCCTTAGGCAAGAGACCCAGTACTTC. This sequence encodes CASSSLRQETQYF.

Concerning this clonotype: A junction end diverges from the germline sequence, so it may reflect a read error. The J gene is TRBJ2-3, the V gene TRBV10-2; D is possibly TRBD2 (7 bases). Germline CDR1 is WSHSY and CDR2 is SAAADI. This CDR3 spans 14 amino acids. CDR3 sequence (DNA): TGCGCCAGCAGACGGGGGGCTAGCACAGGTACGCAGTATTTT. It is translated as CASRRGASTGTQYF.

The sample holds many counts of this clonotype. The chain links TRBV27 to TRBJ1-3; D ambiguous. Germline V gives CDR1 MNHEY, CDR2 SMNVEV (reference sequence). Trimming stripped 5 bases from V and 8 bases from J, with 13 bases between. CDR3 length: 13 amino acids. The CDR3 coding sequence is TGTGCCAGCAGTCTAAGATCCTGGGACACCATATATTTT. The encoded protein is CASSLRSWDTIYF.

CDR3 nucleotide sequence: TGCGCCAGCAGCTTCAGCACCCGGGGGACTGAAGCTTTCTTT. Translating it yields CASSFSTRGTEAFF. The rearrangement joins TRBV5-1 to TRBJ1-1, with D possibly matching TRBD1 (5 bases). The CDR3 consists of 14 residues. The V gene's germline CDR1 is SGHRS and CDR2 YFSETQ. Trimming took off 2 bases at V and 5 bases at J, with 13 bases between the two ends.